The 23 T cell receptor beta chains reported below all come from one sample, sequenced in a study of metastatic and nonmetastatic thyroid tumors. TCRdb re-called the PCR reads with MiXCR. Seen here are 25,000 to 35,000 clones, roughly 10% observed once, and the top ten hold roughly 16%. There were no patients who had received any treatment before thyroid surgery. Sequenced: blood. These receptors were obtained from a female donor with papillary thyroid cancer or a benign thyroid nodule (not recorded which). Some clones in this sample may be carry-over from other donors' samples.

This clone was detected many times. CDR3: CASSMEGQPQHF. The DNA for the CDR3 is TGTGCCAGTAGTATGGAGGGACAGCCCCAGCATTTT. The chain carries TRBV19 and TRBJ1-5, with D hard to call. From germline, CDR1 is LNHDA and CDR2 SQIVND (reference sequence). The CDR3 is made up of 12 amino acids. V dropped 3 bases and J dropped 7 bases, with 7 bases sitting between them.

This clone was seen only a few times. This chain joins TRBV6-1 and TRBJ2-1; TRBD2 matches at 14 bases. The trim removed 5 bases at V and 10 bases at J, leaving 4 bases unmatched. The germline V gene encodes CDR1 MNHNS and CDR2 SASEGT. The CDR3 extends over 14 amino acids. Here the CDR3 DNA reads TGTGCCAGCAGTCGACTAGCGGGGGGGCTCGAGCAGTTCTTC. Its protein is CASSRLAGGLEQFF.

This clone was counted many times. The chain recombines TRBV6-1 with TRBJ2-2, with TRBD2 identical over 7 bases. V shed 5 bases, J shed 8 bases, and the junction held 5 bases outside the gene matches. The CDR3 spans 13 residues. CDR1 MNHNS and CDR2 SASEGT come from the germline V gene. The CDR3 spells CASSSLAAGELFF. The CDR3 coding sequence is TGTGCCAGCAGTTCCCTAGCGGCTGGGGAGCTGTTTTTT.

This clone was seen ten or more times. This sequence joins TRBV7-3 and TRBJ2-3; D is unclear. The length of the CDR3 is 13 residues. The germline gives CDR1 SGHTA, CDR2 FQGTGA. Trimming took 4 bases from V and 3 from J, leaving 8 bases between them. The CDR3 loop is CASSSYGTDTQYF. The DNA of the CDR3 is TGTGCCAGCAGCTCCTATGGAACAGATACGCAGTATTTT.

This clone was recorded at least ten times. V and J are TRBV7-3 and TRBJ1-1, with a weak D call TRBD1 (6 bases). Per germline, CDR1 SGHTA and CDR2 FQGTGA. This CDR3 has 15 residues. The V end lost 4 bases, the J end lost 5 bases, and 17 bases lay between the germline ends. For the CDR3, the DNA is TGTGCCAGCAGCTCGGACCCCGGGGGCCGGACTGAAGCTTTCTTT. Translated: CASSSDPGGRTEAFF.

This clone showed up many times. The chain couples TRBV5-5 to TRBJ1-1, with no clear D. The CDR3 runs 14 residues. CDR1 SGHKS and CDR2 YYEKEE come from the germline V gene (reference sequence). Trimming shortened V by 4 bases and J by 5 bases, and 15 bases separated the two germline ends. Here the CDR3 DNA reads TGTGCCAGCAGCGTAACCCACTCGGGTACTGAAGCTTTCTTT. Its translation: CASSVTHSGTEAFF.

This clone was found many times. CDR3 region: CASSSFQGGLGEKLFF. The CDR3 DNA reads as TGTGCCAGCAGTTCTTTCCAAGGGGGGCTCGGTGAAAAACTGTTTTTT. The rearrangement links TRBV6-1 to TRBJ1-4; possible D gene TRBD1, 6 bases. V was cut by 5 bases and J by 7 bases, with 20 bases left in between. Looked up from germline, CDR1 is MNHNS and CDR2 is SASEGT. The CDR3 loop spans 16 amino acids.

The table lists this clone with many counts. The chain links TRBV7-9 to TRBJ2-2; D remains unclear. Germline lookup yields CDR1 SEHNR and CDR2 FQNEAQ (reference sequence). Trimming stripped 3 bases from V and 6 bases from J, with 17 bases between. This CDR3 spans 16 amino acids. The CDR3 loop is CASSFVGYPLSGELFF. The CDR3 DNA reads TGTGCCAGCAGCTTCGTTGGCTACCCGTTGTCCGGGGAGCTGTTTTTT.

This clone was detected ten times or more. This chain links TRBV10-2 with TRBJ2-7, with TRBD2 identical over 10 bases. Looked up from germline, CDR1 is WSHSY and CDR2 is SAAADI. The trim removed 2 bases at V and 1 base at J, leaving 2 bases unmatched. This CDR3 contains 15 residues. Here the CDR3 reads CASSETSGESYEQYF. The CDR3 DNA sequence: TGCGCCAGCAGTGAGACTAGCGGGGAATCCTACGAGCAGTACTTC.

This clone was recorded at least ten times. This sequence joins TRBV6-1 and TRBJ2-5, with 7 nucleotides matching TRBD2. In germline, CDR1 is MNHNS, CDR2 SASEGT. V was clipped by 7 bases and J by 0 bases; unmatched bases: 14. The CDR3 is 17 amino acids. The CDR3 region is CASTDSQRDLYQETQYF. In DNA form, the CDR3 reads TGTGCCAGCACCGATTCCCAGCGGGACTTGTACCAAGAGACCCAGTACTTC.

This clone appeared many times. The chain links TRBV20-1 to TRBJ1-2; 9 nucleotides agree with TRBD1. The germline gives CDR1 DFQATT, CDR2 SNEGSKA (reference sequence). The V and J ends lost 7 bases and 4 bases, in that order; junction bases with no gene match: 7. The CDR3 covers 13 residues. The DNA for the CDR3 is TGCAGTGTTAGTTCGGGACAGGGCTATGGCTACACCTTC. Translation: CSVSSGQGYGYTF.

This clone has at least ten counts. The CDR3, as DNA: TGTGCCAGCAGCTCCGCTGCGGGGGGAAATGAGCAGTTCTTC. It encodes CASSSAAGGNEQFF. The V call is TRBV7-9, the J call TRBJ2-1, with 8 bases fitting TRBD2. The germline CDR1 and CDR2 sequences are SEHNR and FQNEAQ (reference sequence). The trim removed 4 bases at V and 7 bases at J, leaving 6 bases unmatched. The CDR3 has 14 amino acids.

Sample share makes this clone medium-sized. V usage is TRBV6-1 and J usage is TRBJ2-1, with TRBD2 as a possible D gene (6 bases). Germline V gives CDR1 MNHNS, CDR2 SASEGT. V lost 8 bases and J lost 4, with 21 bases in between. The CDR3 is 16 residues long. CDR3 sequence reads: CASGGFGGSEYNEQFF. The CDR3 bases are TGTGCCAGCGGGGGTTTTGGGGGGTCCGAATACAATGAGCAGTTCTTC.

This clone has at least ten counts. The CDR3 nucleotides are TGCTCTACCAGGGGGAGCGCCACCAAGCCGCAGTATTTT. This gives the protein CSTRGSATKPQYF. This chain links TRBV20-1 with TRBJ2-3; 7 bases align to TRBD1. Germline CDR1 DFQATT, CDR2 SNEGSKA (reference sequence). The length of the CDR3 is 13 residues.

This clone is categorized as medium-sized (0.01 to 0.1%). The gene calls are TRBV6-2 or TRBV6-3 and TRBJ2-2; 10 bases align to TRBD2. CDR3 length: 15 amino acids. V lost 10 bases to trimming and J lost 5 bases; unmatched junction nucleotides: 10. The germline CDR1 and CDR2 sequences are MNHEY and SVGEGT. The DNA for the CDR3 is TGTGCCACCCTCCTAGCGGGAGTCGGAACCGGGGAGCTGTTTTTT. It codes for CATLLAGVGTGELFF.

The sample holds many counts of this clone. The chain joins TRBV11-2 to TRBJ1-1; TRBD1 matches 12 bases. After removal of 3 bases from V and 2 bases from J, the junction contained 7 bases not matched to a gene. The CDR3 is 17 residues long. Germline V gene data show CDR1 as SGHAT and CDR2 as FQNNGV. The chain's CDR3 is CASSFRDRGLLNTEAFF. Written as DNA, the CDR3 is TGTGCCAGCAGCTTCCGGGACAGGGGGCTCCTCAACACTGAAGCTTTCTTT.

This clone was observed many times. This chain connects TRBV24-1 to TRBJ2-7, with TRBD1 as a possible D gene (6 bases). V lost 1 base and J lost 4, with 10 bases in between. This CDR3 contains 14 residues. Germline V lookup: CDR1 KGHDR, CDR2 SFDVKD. The CDR3: CATSDFGQKYEQYF. The CDR3 DNA is TGTGCCACCAGTGATTTTGGACAGAAATACGAGCAGTACTTC.

This clone was counted at least ten times. The chain joins TRBV4-2 to TRBJ2-7, with 14 bases fitting TRBD2. The CDR3 consists of 21 residues. J lost 3 bases, V lost 0 bases, and 16 bases had no gene match. Germline loops: CDR1 LGHNA, CDR2 YNFKEQ. CDR3 sequence reads: CASSQEGGAGLAGGFGYEQYF. The CDR3 nucleotides read TGTGCCAGCAGCCAAGAAGGGGGTGCCGGACTAGCGGGAGGATTTGGCTACGAGCAGTACTTC.

This clone was observed a few times. CDR3 coding DNA: TGTGCCAGCAGTTACTCGGGCGGAGCAACTAATGAAAAACTGTTTTTT. Its translation: CASSYSGGATNEKLFF. This chain connects TRBV6-6 to TRBJ1-4, with D unresolved. Germline CDR1 is MNHNY and CDR2 is SVGAGI (reference sequence). V lost 0 bases and J 0 bases, leaving 8 bases between the germline ends. This CDR3 contains 16 residues.

This clone was found many times. This chain joins TRBV10-3 and TRBJ2-3, with TRBD1 matching 7 bases. CDR1 ENHRY and CDR2 SYGVKD come from the germline V gene. Germline trimming cut 6 bases from V and 0 bases from J; bases unmatched to any gene: 9. The CDR3 contains 16 residues. CDR3 sequence reads: CAIRASPDRSTDTQYF. CDR3 nucleotides: TGTGCCATCAGAGCCTCTCCGGACAGGAGCACAGATACGCAGTATTTT.

Regarding this clone: At one end the junction does not follow the germline gene, possibly because of a read error. This chain connects TRBV7-7 to TRBJ1-5; TRBD1 or TRBD2 may be the D gene (5 bases each). Near its end, the DNA agrees better with TRBJ2-3, so the J call may be wrong. The CDR3 loop spans 16 amino acids. Germline V gene sequence: CDR1 SSHAT, CDR2 FNYEAQ (reference sequence). The CDR3 sequence is CASSLTPVGSGQPQYF. DNA for the CDR3: TGTGCTAGCAGCTTGACCCCCGTGGGGTCGGGGCAGCCCCAGTATTTT.

This clone has ten or more counts. The chain couples TRBV2 to TRBJ1-2; possible D gene TRBD1, 6 bases. There are 13 residues in the CDR3. The germline V gene encodes CDR1 SNHLY and CDR2 FYNNEI. With 5 bases removed from V and 8 bases from J, the gap between germline ends came to 15 bases. For the CDR3, the DNA is TGTGCCAGCAGTCAAAATGGACAGCGGGGCTACACCTTC. Translated, it gives CASSQNGQRGYTF.

This clone appeared many times. The chain recombines TRBV14 with TRBJ2-6, with D possibly being TRBD1 (6 bases). Trimming left V 4 bases short and J 1 base short, with 14 bases between. The CDR3 contains 17 residues. CDR1 SGHDN and CDR2 FVKESK come from the germline V gene. The CDR3 sequence: CASSLRQVWSGANVLTF. In DNA form, the CDR3 reads TGTGCCAGCAGCCTTAGACAGGTTTGGTCTGGGGCCAACGTCCTGACTTTC.